This T cell receptor beta chain was captured by sequencing in a study of T cell repertoires in cytomegalovirus infection. Background on the study: Indications of both CMV infection and matching HLA type were provided by public TCR beta signatures.

Study-level findings and limits: HLA-C-restricted, CMV-specific TCR beta clonotypes were dominant ex vivo. Based on cumulative public TCR beta family frequency, carriers of CMV plus the relevant HLA were identified.

One entry per CDR3 protein results from TCRdb running MiXCR on the reads. Here the sample spans about 490,000 distinct CDR3 sequences, around 11% being singletons. Ten or more counts support this clonotype. What it binds is not known. V was shortened by 3 bases and J by 4 bases, with 10 bases between the two germline ends. The CDR3 sequence is 14 residues long. J is TRBJ2-1 and V is TRBV12-3 or TRBV12-4; possibly TRBD2 for D (6 bases). The specimen sequenced was PBMCs. The receptor was derived from a human donor in good health (CMV status not recorded). Some clones in this sample may be carry-over from other donors' samples. Written as DNA, the CDR3 is TGTGCCAGCAGTTTGCTAGCGCCATACAATGAGCAGTTCTTC. Translated: CASSLLAPYNEQFF.